A single sample is the source of the 8 T cell receptor beta chains below, sequenced in a study of T cell repertoires in cytomegalovirus infection. One entry per CDR3 protein, called by TCRdb with MiXCR from the reads. The sample holds roughly 640,000 distinct CDR3 sequences; roughly 24% are singletons and the top ten take 6.5% to 10%. Sequencing was done on a sample of CD8+ T cells from PBMCs. These TCRs come from a human donor in good health (CMV status not recorded). Some clones in this sample may be carry-over from other donors' samples.

In this sample, this clonotype turned up a few times. For the CDR3, the DNA is TGCAGCGTTGAAGATTTAGGGACAGGGGGCGCGGTGCAGTACTTC. Protein: CSVEDLGTGGAVQYF. This chain connects TRBV29-1 to TRBJ2-7; TRBD1 matches at 12 bases. Trimming cost V 0 bases and J 9 bases; bases outside gene matches: 9. Germline CDR1 is SQVTM and CDR2 is ANQGSEA. The CDR3 has 15 amino acids.

In the case of this clonotype: Sequence at one end of the junction differs from germline and may be a read error. The chain recombines TRBV6-2 or TRBV6-3 with TRBJ1-5; 8 bases agree with TRBD1. Germline-derived CDR1 and CDR2 are MNHEY and SVGEGT. This CDR3 has 16 amino acids. The DNA for the CDR3 is TGTGCCAGCAGGCTAGACAGGGGAGGTCGCAATCAGCCCCATCATTTT. Its translation: CASRLDRGGRNQPHHF.

This clonotype was counted between two and nine times. The chain links TRBV2 to TRBJ1-1, with a weak D call TRBD1 (5 bases). Trimming removed 7 bases from V and 8 bases from J, with 11 bases in between. The CDR3 runs 11 residues. Germline V CDR1 and CDR2: SNHLY, FYNNEI. CDR3 sequence reads: CASIVGLEAFF. DNA for the CDR3: TGTGCCAGCATAGTGGGACTGGAAGCTTTCTTT. The full variable domain, its missing parts supplied by reference TRBV2 and TRBJ1-1, is EPEVTQTPSHQVTQMGQEVILRCVPISNHLYFYWYRQILGQKVEFLVSFYNNEISEKSEIFDDQFSVERPDGSNFTLKIRSTKLEDSAMYFCASIVGLEAFFGQGTRLTVV.

In its sample, this clonotype was seen many times. The chain recombines TRBV7-9 with TRBJ1-2; 8 nucleotides match TRBD1. CDR1 and CDR2 (germline): SEHNR, FQNEAQ (reference sequence). The CDR3 is 16 residues long. V was pared by 0 bases and J by 3 bases, with 6 bases of the junction left unmatched. The CDR3 DNA sequence: TGTGCCAGCAGCTTAGCCGCGACAGGGGACGACTATGGCTACACCTTC. Its translation is CASSLAATGDDYGYTF. Drawing the rest from reference TRBV7-9 and TRBJ1-2, the complete variable domain is DTGVSQNPRHKITKRGQNVTFRCDPISEHNRLYWYRQTLGQGPEFLTYFQNEAQLEKSRLLSDRFSAERPKGSFSTLEIQRTEQGDSAMYLCASSLAATGDDYGYTFGSGTRLTVV.

The chain is built from TRBV6-2 or TRBV6-3 and TRBJ2-1; D is uncertain. Germline values: CDR1 MNHEY, CDR2 SVGEGT. The V end was cut by 4 bases, the J end by 11 bases, with 9 bases between. This CDR3 has 11 residues. CDR3 protein: CASSSTNQQFF. For the CDR3, the DNA is TGTGCCAGCAGTTCCACTAATCAGCAGTTCTTC.

In this sample, this clonotype turned up a few times. V gene TRBV7-6 combines with J gene TRBJ1-5, with D maybe TRBD1 (5 bases). V shed 5 bases and J shed 0 bases, with 11 bases lying between them. This CDR3 has 15 residues. The germline CDR1 and CDR2 sequences are SGHVS and FNYEAQ. CDR3 DNA sequence: TGTGCCAGCAGCCCGACAGTTAATAGCAATCAGCCCCAGCATTTT. Encoded protein: CASSPTVNSNQPQHF.

This clonotype has only one observation. The rearrangement joins TRBV12-5 to TRBJ1-1, with D hard to call. V was shortened by 2 bases and J by 5 bases, with 9 bases between the two germline ends. This CDR3 has 13 amino acids. CDR1 and CDR2 (germline): LGHNT, FRNRAP. CDR3 DNA sequence: TGTGCTAGTGGTTTGCAAGGGTTGACTGAAGCTTTCTTT. It translates to CASGLQGLTEAFF.

The V gene is TRBV6-2 or TRBV6-3, the J gene TRBJ2-1; the D is unclear. The germline V gene encodes CDR1 MNHEY and CDR2 SVGEGT. Trimming left V 11 bases short and J 0 bases short, with 14 bases between. The CDR3 sequence is 14 residues long. The DNA of the CDR3 is TGTGCCGCTGGATTACCGAGCTCCTACAATGAGCAGTTCTTC. This translates into CAAGLPSSYNEQFF.